One and the same sample provided the 6 T cell receptor beta chains below, sequenced in a study of T cell responses to AZD1222 COVID-19 vaccine. Using immunoSEQ multiplex PCR, the repertoire was profiled, and TCRdb retains in-frame clones only, with some absent. The sample carries roughly 120,000 clones, about 82% recorded once. This sample comprised peripheral blood, obtained on day 0 of AZD1222 vaccination. The receptors were sampled from an adult in good health.

The V and J genes are TRBV2 and TRBJ2-3; 7 bases are shared with TRBD2. The trim removed 5 bases at V and 0 bases at J, leaving 8 bases unmatched. The CDR3 has 16 amino acids. CDR1 and CDR2 (germline): SNHLY, FYNNEI. The CDR3 nucleotides are TGTGCCAGCAGTCCAATGGGGGGGGGAAGCACAGATACGCAGTATTTT. As protein: CASSPMGGGSTDTQYF.

Only one count was recorded for this clone. The chain carries TRBV4-1 and TRBJ1-4; D gene unclear. V lost 4 bases and J lost 5, with 14 bases in between. Germline V CDR1 and CDR2: MGHRA, YSYEKL. CDR3 length: 15 amino acids. The CDR3 bases are TGCGCCAGCAGCCCTAGACGAGTTGGGAATGAAAAACTGTTTTTT. It codes for CASSPRRVGNEKLFF.

This chain uses TRBV5-1 with TRBJ1-1; D possibly corresponds to TRBD1 (6 bases). This CDR3 has 16 residues. Trimming removed 4 bases from V and 0 bases from J, with 16 bases in between. Germline loops: CDR1 SGHRS, CDR2 YFSETQ. The CDR3 region is CASSLTLTGMNTEAFF. CDR3 nucleotide sequence: TGCGCCAGCAGCCTGACACTAACAGGGATGAACACTGAAGCTTTCTTT. The variable domain in full, with the rest retrieved from reference TRBV5-1 and TRBJ1-1, is KAGVTQTPRYLIKTRGQQVTLSCSPISGHRSVSWYQQTPGQGLQFLFEYFSETQRNKGNFPGRFSGRQFSNSRSEMNVSTLELGDSALYLCASSLTLTGMNTEAFFGQGTRLTVV.

This clone was picked up one time. The gene calls are TRBV6-6 and TRBJ1-2; 7 nucleotides agree with TRBD1. Germline V CDR1 and CDR2: MNHNY, SVGAGI (reference sequence). This CDR3 is 15 amino acids long. Trimming removed 6 bases from V and 4 bases from J; junction bases left unmatched: 11. The CDR3 sequence: CASSYREQGPYGYTF. CDR3 coding DNA: TGTGCCAGCAGCTACCGAGAACAGGGGCCCTATGGCTACACCTTC.

The chain combines TRBV9 with TRBJ1-1, with D possibly matching TRBD1 (5 bases). The CDR3 contains 13 residues. CDR1 and CDR2 (germline): SGDLS, YYNGEE. Trimming shortened V by 4 bases and J by 3 bases, and 10 bases separated the two germline ends. Written as DNA, the CDR3 is TGTGCCAGCAGCATCGGGACCTACACTGAAGCTTTCTTT. The encoded protein is CASSIGTYTEAFF.

This clone was seen once. The gene calls are TRBV19 and TRBJ2-3; possible D gene TRBD1, 6 bases. Germline assignment: CDR1 LNHDA and CDR2 SQIVND (reference sequence). The CDR3 spans 13 residues. The germline V and J ends were trimmed by 4 bases and 1 base, with 6 bases remaining between them. The CDR3 is CASSRQGTDTQYF. The DNA for the CDR3 is TGTGCCAGTAGTAGACAGGGCACAGATACGCAGTATTTT.